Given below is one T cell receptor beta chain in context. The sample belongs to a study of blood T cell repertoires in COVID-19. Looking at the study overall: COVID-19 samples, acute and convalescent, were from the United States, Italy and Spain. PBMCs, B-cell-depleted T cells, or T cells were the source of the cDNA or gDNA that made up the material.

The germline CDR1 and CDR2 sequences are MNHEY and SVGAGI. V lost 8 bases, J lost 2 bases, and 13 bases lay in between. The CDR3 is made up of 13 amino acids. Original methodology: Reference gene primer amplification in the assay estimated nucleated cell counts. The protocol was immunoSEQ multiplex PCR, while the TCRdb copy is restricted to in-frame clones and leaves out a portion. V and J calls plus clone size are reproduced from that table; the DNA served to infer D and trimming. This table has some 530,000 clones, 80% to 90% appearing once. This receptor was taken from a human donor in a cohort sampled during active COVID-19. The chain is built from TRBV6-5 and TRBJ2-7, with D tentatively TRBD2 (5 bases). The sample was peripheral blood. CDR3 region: CASRADSTYEQYF. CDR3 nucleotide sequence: TGTGCCAGCCGAGCGGACTCCACCTACGAGCAGTACTTC.